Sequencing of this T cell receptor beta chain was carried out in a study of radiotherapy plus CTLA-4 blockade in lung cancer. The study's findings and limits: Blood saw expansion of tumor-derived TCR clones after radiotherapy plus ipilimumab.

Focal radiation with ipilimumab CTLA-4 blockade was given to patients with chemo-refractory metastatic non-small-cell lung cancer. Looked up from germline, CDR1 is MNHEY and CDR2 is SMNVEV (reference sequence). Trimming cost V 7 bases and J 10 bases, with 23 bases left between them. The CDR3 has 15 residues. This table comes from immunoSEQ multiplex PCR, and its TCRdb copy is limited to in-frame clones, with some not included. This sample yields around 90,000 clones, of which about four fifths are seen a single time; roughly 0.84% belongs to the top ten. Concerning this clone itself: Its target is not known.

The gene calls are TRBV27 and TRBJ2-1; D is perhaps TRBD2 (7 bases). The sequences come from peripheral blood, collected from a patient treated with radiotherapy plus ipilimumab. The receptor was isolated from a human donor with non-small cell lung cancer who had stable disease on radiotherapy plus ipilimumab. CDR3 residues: CASKKAGQGAREQFF. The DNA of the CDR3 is TGTGCCAGCAAGAAAGCGGGACAAGGGGCACGCGAGCAGTTCTTC.